The next 32 T cell receptor beta chains were all read from a single sample in a study of T cell clonality in common variable immunodeficiency. The assay was immunoSEQ multiplex PCR, and TCRdb's table has in-frame clones only and misses some. This sample has about 81,000 clones, each found more than once. Material: peripheral blood mononuclear cells. The source is a person aged 18 to 70 in good health.

This clone was picked up many times. Read data end 3 residues before the CDR3 end; the end is taken from the germline J gene. The chain employs TRBV20-1 and TRBJ2-2; 8 bases fit TRBD1. The CDR3 spans 11 residues. CDR1 and CDR2 from the germline V gene are DFQATT and SNEGSKA (reference sequence). This CDR3 is CSANLGQGLFF. CDR3 DNA, as far as it was read: TGCAGTGCTAATCTAGGACAGGGG.

Many counts were recorded for this clone. The read terminates 3 residues before the CDR3 end, so the remaining end is supplied by the germline J gene. V is TRBV20-1 and J is TRBJ1-6, with D tentatively TRBD1 (5 bases). CDR1 DFQATT and CDR2 SNEGSKA come from the germline V gene (reference sequence). V was trimmed by 0 bases and J by 5 bases, leaving 14 bases between them. This CDR3 has 16 amino acids. CDR3 DNA, as far as it was read: TGCAGTGCTAGAGACCCTTCGACAGCGAATAATTCACCC. It encodes CSARDPSTANNSP. The whole CDR3 is CSARDPSTANNSPLHF.

This clone was seen repeatedly, ten times or more. The DNA ends 3 residues before the CDR3 does, and the rest of the CDR3 is filled in from the germline J gene. The rearrangement uses TRBV29-1 and TRBJ2-1, with TRBD2 matching 10 bases. The length of the CDR3 is 13 residues. Germline lookup yields CDR1 SQVTM and CDR2 ANQGSEA. After removal of 7 bases from V and 7 bases from J, the junction contained 7 bases not matched to a gene. Partial CDR3 DNA: TGCAGCGCCGATAGAGCGGGAGGGAATGAG. Residues: CSADRAGGNE. The full-length CDR3 reads as CSADRAGGNEQFF.

This clone was counted ten times or more. The sequenced fragment ends 3 residues before the CDR3 boundary, so the rest is inferred from the germline J gene. This chain connects TRBV20-1 to TRBJ2-2, with 14 bases aligning to TRBD2. J gave up 5 bases and V 7 bases, and 9 bases lay outside the gene matches. Germline CDR1 is DFQATT and CDR2 is SNEGSKA (reference sequence). The CDR3 loop spans 16 amino acids. The CDR3 region is CSVPTSGREKTGELFF. The CDR3 bases that were read are TGCAGTGTCCCGACTAGCGGGAGGGAAAAGACCGGGGAG.

In its sample, this clone was seen many times. The read terminates 3 residues ahead of where the CDR3 ends, so the germline J gene completes it. The J gene is TRBJ2-7, the V gene TRBV6-2 or TRBV6-3; TRBD2 matches at 9 bases. The CDR3 sequence is 16 residues long. Per the germline V gene, CDR1 is MNHEY and CDR2 is SVGEGT. V lost 4 bases, J lost 3 bases, and 10 bases stayed unmatched. The CDR3 sequence: CASSLLGLAGIYEQYF. The part of the CDR3 DNA that was read is TGTGCCAGCAGTTTGCTCGGGCTAGCGGGAATCTACGAG.

This clone was seen ten or more times. Coverage ceases 3 residues before the CDR3 finishes, and the germline J gene fills in the end. The chain links TRBV7-3 to TRBJ2-1, with D unresolved. The V end was cut by 0 bases, the J end by 9 bases, with 9 bases between. Germline V gives CDR1 SGHTA, CDR2 FQGTGA. The CDR3 length is 13 residues. The CDR3 protein is CASSLTIQSEQFF. CDR3 bases read: TGTGCCAGCAGCTTAACCATCCAGTCTGAG. Based on the CDR3 plus reference TRBV7-3 and TRBJ2-1, the full variable domain is GAGVSQTPSNKVTEKGKYVELRCDPISGHTALYWYRQSLGQGPEFLIYFQGTGAADDSGLPNDRFFAVRPEGSVSTLKIQRTERGDSAVYLCASSLTIQSEQFFGPGTRLTVL.

This clone was found many times. The read ends 3 residues before the CDR3 terminus; that terminus is restored from the germline J gene. This rearrangement joins TRBV7-2 to TRBJ2-1, with a possible D match to TRBD2 (5 bases). V lost 1 base and J 9 bases, leaving 10 bases between the germline ends. Germline loops: CDR1 SGHTA, CDR2 FQGNSA. The CDR3 is made up of 13 amino acids. The sequenced CDR3 bases are TGTGCCAGCAGCTTAGGAGGGTCTGGTGAG. It encodes CASSLGGSGE. The entire CDR3 sequence reads CASSLGGSGEQFF.

This clone was seen a few times. From the germline J gene comes the end of the CDR3, since the read stops 3 residues before it. This chain connects TRBV19 to TRBJ1-1, with D possibly being TRBD1 (6 bases). The germline V and J ends were trimmed by 7 bases and 2 bases, with 11 bases remaining between them. CDR3 length equals 13 residues. Germline CDR1 reads LNHDA; CDR2 reads SQIVND (reference sequence). Incomplete CDR3 DNA: TGTGCCAGTATAGGAGGGGGAAACACTGAA. Amino acid sequence: CASIGGGNTE. From start to end, the CDR3 is CASIGGGNTEAFF.

On this clone: The read comes to an end 3 residues before the CDR3 does, leaving the germline J gene to fill in the end. The chain has TRBV20-1 and TRBJ2-1; TRBD2 matches at 9 bases. Looked up from germline, CDR1 is DFQATT and CDR2 is SNEGSKA (reference sequence). The junction had 11 bases not matched to a gene; V was cut back by 6 bases and J by 8 bases. This CDR3 spans 14 amino acids. This CDR3 is CSATLAGHTDEQFF. The covered CDR3 bases are TGCAGTGCGACTCTAGCGGGACATACGGATGAG.

On this clone itself: From the germline J gene comes the end of the CDR3, since the read stops 3 residues before it. The chain combines TRBV5-4 with TRBJ2-1; weak D call: TRBD2 (7 bases). Trimming removed 0 bases at V and 6 bases at J, with 10 bases between. Germline V gives CDR1 SGHNT, CDR2 YYREEE (reference sequence). This CDR3 is 14 amino acids long. The CDR3 spells CASSLGEGVNEQFF. The sequenced part of the CDR3 DNA is TGTGCCAGCAGCTTGGGGGAGGGGGTCAATGAG.

The sample holds a few counts of this clone. Sequence at one end of the junction differs from germline and may be a read error. The sequence runs out 3 residues before the end of the CDR3; the remainder is reconstructed from the germline J gene. V is TRBV18 and J is TRBJ2-7; possibly TRBD1 for D (6 bases). The CDR3 consists of 16 residues. CDR1 and CDR2 (germline): KGHSH, LQKENI. CDR3: CAGSPNFEGGSYEQYF. The sequenced part of the CDR3 DNA is TGTGCCGGCTCACCCAACTTTGAAGGGGGAAGCTACGAG.

This clone has ten or more counts. The sequenced fragment ends 3 residues before the CDR3 boundary, so the rest is inferred from the germline J gene. V is TRBV20-1 and J is TRBJ2-5, with D possibly matching TRBD2 (6 bases). Germline-derived CDR1 and CDR2 are DFQATT and SNEGSKA (reference sequence). Trimming removed 7 bases from V and 1 base from J, with 13 bases in between. The CDR3 contains 13 residues. The covered CDR3 bases are TGCAGTGGTTCCCCGACTAGCCAAGAGACC. As protein: CSGSPTSQET. The complete CDR3 sequence is CSGSPTSQETQYF.

This clone was seen a handful of times. The read ends 3 residues shy of where the CDR3 ends; the end is completed using the germline J gene. The rearrangement joins TRBV7-9 to TRBJ2-7; 7 nucleotides line up with TRBD2. The junction had 7 bases not matched to a gene; V was cut back by 0 bases and J by 5 bases. Germline V lookup: CDR1 SEHNR, CDR2 FQNEAQ (reference sequence). This CDR3 has 15 residues. This chain's CDR3 is CASSLAETSRNEQYF. The CDR3 bases that were read are TGTGCCAGCAGCTTAGCCGAGACTAGCCGAAACGAG.

This clone came up many times. The CDR3 is cut off 3 residues early in the read; its end comes from the germline J gene. The chain couples TRBV6-2 or TRBV6-3 to TRBJ1-1, with D maybe TRBD1 (6 bases). Germline V CDR1 and CDR2: MNHEY, SVGEGT. This CDR3 region has 14 residues. With 5 bases removed from V and 1 base from J, the gap between germline ends came to 11 bases. The part of the CDR3 DNA that was read is TGTGCCAGCAGTCGGGGGGGACAGAACACTGAA. Translated: CASSRGGQNTE. The full-length CDR3 reads as CASSRGGQNTEAFF.

The sample holds a few counts of this clone. With the read ending 3 residues before the CDR3 end, the germline J gene is used to fill in that end. The chain is built from TRBV27 and TRBJ2-7; unclear D gene. This CDR3 has 13 residues. The V gene lost 6 bases and the J gene lost 0 bases, with 9 bases spanning the gap. The germline V gene has CDR1 MNHEY and CDR2 SMNVEV (reference sequence). The CDR3 region is CASSAIDSYEQYF. CDR3 DNA, as far as it was read: TGTGCCAGCAGCGCTATTGACTCCTACGAG.

This clone was found many times. The read ends 3 residues before the CDR3 terminus; that terminus is restored from the germline J gene. V usage is TRBV6-7 and J usage is TRBJ2-3; 9 nucleotides agree with TRBD2. TRBV6-7 falls under the ORF class, with uncertain function. The CDR3 contains 17 residues. J gave up 1 base and V 2 bases, and 7 bases lay outside the gene matches. This CDR3 reads CASSYPRTSEGTDTQYF. Incomplete CDR3 DNA: TGTGCCAGCAGTTACCCTAGGACTAGCGAAGGCACAGATACG.

There are many counts of this clone. Coverage ceases 3 residues before the CDR3 finishes, and the germline J gene fills in the end. The chain links TRBV5-4 to TRBJ2-2, with a tentative D call TRBD1 (6 bases). Germline loops: CDR1 SGHNT, CDR2 YYREEE (reference sequence). V lost 3 bases, J lost 4 bases, and 13 bases lay in between. The CDR3 covers 15 residues. Partial CDR3 DNA: TGTGCCAGCAGCTCAATGACAGGACGCACCGGGGAG. Its protein product is CASSSMTGRTGE. The CDR3 in full is CASSSMTGRTGELFF.

The sample holds many counts of this clone. The observed sequence ends 3 residues before the CDR3 terminus, with the missing tail filled in from the germline J gene. The chain carries TRBV10-1 and TRBJ1-1; 7 bases align to TRBD1. The CDR3 runs 14 residues. In germline, CDR1 is WNHNN, CDR2 SYGVQD (reference sequence). The V gene end was trimmed by 1 base and the J gene end by 1 base; junction bases not matched to a gene: 0. CDR3 sequence: CASSEYRGNTEAFF. CDR3 DNA (partial): TGCGCCAGCAGTGAGTACAGGGGGAACACTGAA.

This clone was seen at least ten times. The CDR3 end lies 3 residues beyond the end of the read and is filled in from the germline J gene. J is TRBJ1-6 and V is TRBV5-4, with 7 bases matching TRBD1. The CDR3 runs to 16 residues. With 1 base clipped from V and 10 bases from J, the junction kept 11 bases outside the gene matches. Germline V lookup: CDR1 SGHNT, CDR2 YYREEE (reference sequence). The CDR3 protein is CASSLLGAGGESPLHF. The part of the CDR3 DNA that was read is TGTGCCAGCAGCTTGTTGGGTGCAGGGGGAGAATCACCC.

This clone was counted ten times or more. The read terminates 3 residues ahead of where the CDR3 ends, so the germline J gene completes it. V usage is TRBV20-1 and J usage is TRBJ2-7; 10 nucleotides agree with TRBD2. V was pared by 1 base and J by 1 base, with 10 bases of the junction left unmatched. From germline, CDR1 is DFQATT and CDR2 SNEGSKA (reference sequence). The CDR3 is made up of 17 amino acids. The CDR3 region is CSARVPSGSLRSYEQYF. CDR3 DNA, as far as it was read: TGCAGTGCTAGAGTACCTAGCGGGAGCCTCCGGTCCTACGAG.

Many counts were recorded for this clone. The missing CDR3 end, 3 residues past where the read stops, is filled in from the germline J gene. The chain links TRBV5-1 to TRBJ2-5, with 7 bases fitting TRBD2. The V gene end was trimmed by 0 bases and the J gene end by 4 bases; junction bases not matched to a gene: 3. CDR3 length equals 14 residues. Germline V gives CDR1 SGHRS, CDR2 YFSETQ. The covered CDR3 bases are TGCGCCAGCAGCTTGGGACTAGCCGGAGAGACC. Amino acid sequence: CASSLGLAGET. The full-length CDR3 reads as CASSLGLAGETQYF.

This clone has more than one count but fewer than ten. The CDR3 spells CASSLDPGLGEQFF. The sequenced part of the CDR3 DNA is TGTGCCAGCAGCTTAGATCCCGGACTAGGTGAG. The chain joins TRBV11-2 to TRBJ2-1; 7 nucleotides agree with TRBD2. The sequence runs out 3 residues before the end of the CDR3; the remainder is reconstructed from the germline J gene. This CDR3 spans 14 amino acids. The V gene end was trimmed by 0 bases and the J gene end by 9 bases; junction bases not matched to a gene: 5. Germline values: CDR1 SGHAT, CDR2 FQNNGV.

This clone was recorded at least ten times. The CDR3 end lies 3 residues beyond the end of the read and is filled in from the germline J gene. This chain joins TRBV28 and TRBJ2-1; TRBD2 might be the D (6 bases). The CDR3 spans 14 residues. The germline gives CDR1 MDHEN, CDR2 SYDVKM. Trimming cost V 3 bases and J 4 bases, with 10 bases left between them. CDR3 DNA, as far as it was read: TGTGCCAGCAGTTTCCGGGGGTCATACAATGAG. Its protein is CASSFRGSYNE. From start to end, the CDR3 is CASSFRGSYNEQFF.

The table lists this clone with many counts. The CDR3 goes on 3 residues after the read ends, and that part is filled in from the germline J gene. The chain is built from TRBV5-4 and TRBJ2-7, with a possible D match to TRBD1 (6 bases). Per germline, CDR1 SGHNT and CDR2 YYREEE (reference sequence). Trimming pared 4 bases from V and 5 bases from J, leaving 10 bases between. The CDR3 sequence is 12 residues long. The CDR3 sequence: CASSEGHNEQYF. The DNA read from the CDR3 is TGTGCCAGCAGCGAGGGACATAACGAG.

The sample holds many counts of this clone. The DNA ends 3 residues before the CDR3 does, and the rest of the CDR3 is filled in from the germline J gene. The chain joins TRBV5-1 to TRBJ2-7; possibly TRBD1 for D (7 bases). Trimming left V 3 bases short and J 4 bases short, with 14 bases between. The CDR3 has 14 amino acids. The germline V gene has CDR1 SGHRS and CDR2 YFSETQ. The CDR3 DNA, read in part, is TGCGCCAGCAGCTCGGCGGGACAGACTTACGAG. This translates into CASSSAGQTYE. The CDR3 reads in full as CASSSAGQTYEQYF.

This clone has a count of ten or more. The DNA ends 3 residues before the CDR3 does, and the rest of the CDR3 is filled in from the germline J gene. The chain joins TRBV7-3 to TRBJ2-2; D call uncertain. Germline V gene sequence: CDR1 SGHTA, CDR2 FQGTGA. The CDR3 totals 14 residues. Trimming shortened V by 1 base and J by 1 base, and 4 bases separated the two germline ends. The sequenced CDR3 bases are TGTGCCAGCAGCTTAAACTGGAACACCGGGGAG. Its protein is CASSLNWNTGE. The whole CDR3 sequence is CASSLNWNTGELFF.

The table lists this clone with many counts. The read gets to within 3 residues of the CDR3 end, and the germline J gene fills in the rest. The V call is TRBV6-4, the J call TRBJ2-1, with a weak D call TRBD1 (5 bases). The CDR3 extends over 13 amino acids. CDR1 is MRHNA and CDR2 is SNTAGT in the germline V gene. Trimming cost V 6 bases and J 5 bases, with 11 bases left between them. CDR3 bases read: TGTGCCAGCAGCGAGGACATCCACAATGAG. The encoded protein is CASSEDIHNE. The whole CDR3 protein reads CASSEDIHNEQFF.

This clone was seen a handful of times. The sequenced part of the CDR3 DNA is TGTGCCAGTAGTATGGGCTGGGATTCACCC. Protein: CASSMGWDSP. The whole CDR3 sequence is CASSMGWDSPLHF. The rearrangement joins TRBV19 to TRBJ1-6; no firm D call. The CDR3 is cut off 3 residues early in the read; its end comes from the germline J gene. The germline V gene encodes CDR1 LNHDA and CDR2 SQIVND (reference sequence). The CDR3 has 13 amino acids. V was pared by 3 bases and J by 8 bases, with 8 bases between. Full variable domain (outside the CDR3, taken from reference TRBV19 and TRBJ1-6): DGGITQSPKYLFRKEGQNVTLSCEQNLNHDAMYWYRQDPGQGLRLIYYSQIVNDFQKGDIAEGYSVSREKKESFPLTVTSAQKNPTAFYLCASSMGWDSPLHFGNGTRLTVT.

This clone was counted ten times or more. Coverage ceases 3 residues before the CDR3 finishes, and the germline J gene fills in the end. The rearrangement links TRBV5-1 to TRBJ2-7; 7 nucleotides align to TRBD1. The CDR3 length is 14 residues. V lost 0 bases to trimming and J lost 5 bases; unmatched junction nucleotides: 5. In germline, CDR1 is SGHRS, CDR2 YFSETQ. CDR3 DNA, as far as it was read: TGCGCCAGCAGCTTGGAGAACAGGGGTAACGAG. It translates to CASSLENRGNE. The entire CDR3 protein is CASSLENRGNEQYF.

This clone was picked up a small number of times. The observed sequence ends 3 residues before the CDR3 terminus, with the missing tail filled in from the germline J gene. V gene TRBV6-2 or TRBV6-3 combines with J gene TRBJ2-2; 8 bases line up with TRBD2. The V gene end was trimmed by 5 bases and the J gene end by 9 bases; junction bases not matched to a gene: 14. The CDR3 extends over 16 amino acids. The germline CDR1 and CDR2 sequences are MNHEY and SVGEGT. CDR3 sequence: CASSPGGGRPPRELFF. CDR3 DNA, as far as it was read: TGTGCCAGCAGTCCTGGGGGCGGGAGGCCCCCGCGGGAG.

About this clone itself: The read terminates 3 residues ahead of where the CDR3 ends, so the germline J gene completes it. The chain uses TRBV7-9 and TRBJ2-7; TRBD1 is a possible D gene (6 bases). This CDR3 spans 14 amino acids. V was shortened by 5 bases and J by 3 bases, with 14 bases between the two germline ends. Germline lookup yields CDR1 SEHNR and CDR2 FQNEAQ (reference sequence). The CDR3 bases that were read are TGTGCCAGCAGCCCACGACAGGCCTTCTACGAG. The encoded protein is CASSPRQAFYE. The full-length CDR3 reads as CASSPRQAFYEQYF.

The table lists this clone with many counts. Read data end 3 residues before the CDR3 end; the end is taken from the germline J gene. This chain uses TRBV19 with TRBJ2-6; no definite D call. CDR1 LNHDA and CDR2 SQIVND come from the germline V gene (reference sequence). The CDR3 is 15 amino acids. V was clipped by 9 bases and J by 4 bases, with 16 bases between them. The CDR3 loop is CASTLNNIGANVLTF. Incomplete CDR3 DNA: TGTGCCAGCACACTAAATAATATCGGGGCCAACGTC.